This T cell receptor (beta chain) derives from a study of a mutant IDH1 vaccine in newly diagnosed glioma. For the study at large: The patients were given eight vaccinations, one each in weeks 1, 3, 5, 7, 11, 15, 19 and 23. The therapy given earlier, which was standard therapy, consisted of radiotherapy, temozolomide, or both, and most of the patients received both.

Sequencing was performed with immunoSEQ multiplex PCR; in TCRdb, only in-frame clones are kept and a portion is missing. The data show about 27,000 clones, 70% to 85% seen once. Comment on this clone: Its antigen remains unknown.

Documented time point: week 5, during vaccination. Vaccine doses each comprised 300 ug of mutant IDH1 20-mer peptide, with topical imiquimod. V was shortened by 3 bases and J by 4 bases, with 9 bases between the two germline ends. Germline CDR1 KGHSH, CDR2 LQKENI. This CDR3 region has 13 residues. Source: PBMCs, taken from a glioma patient whose treatment included an IDH1 peptide vaccine. The TCR comes from a man aged 40-50 years with glioma. Some clones in this sample may be carry-over from other donors' samples. V and J are TRBV18 and TRBJ1-1, with D tentatively TRBD1 (5 bases). The CDR3 sequence: CASSPGRSTEAFF. The DNA for the CDR3 is TGTGCCAGCTCACCGGGACGAAGCACTGAAGCTTTCTTT.